A single sample gave rise to the 25 T cell receptor beta chains below, sequenced in a study of CD8 T cells in ankylosing spondylitis. Study outcomes and limitations: Typical of ankylosing spondylitis blood, it appeared, was a TCR beta motif of eight highly homologous variants.

These receptors lack a known antigen. TCRdb re-analysed the 5' RACE reads in MiXCR, keeping a single row per CDR3 protein. The data show some 330,000 distinct CDR3 sequences, around 8% seen once. The sequenced sample consisted of blood, either unsorted or a sorted T cell fraction (not recorded which). All receptors derive from a male donor with ankylosing spondylitis.

This clonotype was detected many times. The CDR3 sequence: CSASPGLQPQHF. In DNA form, the CDR3 reads TGCAGTGCTAGTCCCGGGCTCCAGCCCCAGCATTTT. This sequence joins TRBV20-1 and TRBJ1-5; D unresolved. Germline loops: CDR1 DFQATT, CDR2 SNEGSKA (reference sequence). V dropped 3 bases and J dropped 7 bases, with 10 bases sitting between them. The CDR3 consists of 12 residues.

Many counts were recorded for this clonotype. The chain couples TRBV7-9 to TRBJ1-1; D ambiguous. V was cut by 3 bases and J by 2 bases, with 7 bases left in between. The CDR3 sequence is 13 residues long. Looked up from germline, CDR1 is SEHNR and CDR2 is FQNEAQ (reference sequence). CDR3: CASSLYGNTEAFF. The CDR3 region has the DNA TGTGCCAGCAGCTTGTATGGAAACACTGAAGCTTTCTTT.

The V and J genes are TRBV28 and TRBJ2-2, with 9 bases lining up with TRBD1. V lost 7 bases, J lost 1 base, and 13 bases stayed unmatched. This CDR3 has 18 amino acids. The germline V gene encodes CDR1 MDHEN and CDR2 SYDVKM. The CDR3 sequence is CASTQRDRAKENTGELFF. In DNA form, the CDR3 reads TGTGCCAGCACCCAAAGGGACAGGGCCAAAGAGAACACCGGGGAGCTGTTTTTT.

This clonotype was picked up many times. The gene calls are TRBV7-2 and TRBJ2-1; 12 nucleotides agree with TRBD2. Unmatched junction bases numbered 14, after V lost 5 bases and J lost 9 bases. CDR1 is SGHTA, CDR2 FQGNSA, per germline. The CDR3 covers 17 residues. The CDR3 DNA is TGTGCCAGCAGCAAAGGACTAGCGGGAAGGGTATGGATTGAGCAGTTCTTC. This encodes CASSKGLAGRVWIEQFF.

This clonotype was counted between two and nine times. V and J are TRBV7-7 and TRBJ2-1; the match to TRBD2 covers 8 bases. The V gene's germline CDR1 is SSHAT and CDR2 FNYEAQ (reference sequence). The CDR3 covers 18 residues. The V and J ends lost 5 bases and 4 bases, in that order; junction bases with no gene match: 16. In nucleotides, the CDR3 is TGTGCCAGCAGCCCATACGTCGGGAGGGCTAGCGGTTACAATGAGCAGTTCTTC. Amino acids: CASSPYVGRASGYNEQFF.

This clonotype has only a few counts. The chain joins TRBV24-1 to TRBJ2-5; the match to TRBD2 covers 14 bases. The CDR3 contains 17 residues. Germline loops: CDR1 KGHDR, CDR2 SFDVKD. Trimming at V came to 4 bases and at J to 2 bases, leaving 5 bases not matched to a gene. The CDR3 loop is CATSDRRLAGGQETQYF. CDR3 in DNA: TGTGCCACCAGTGACCGCAGACTAGCGGGAGGGCAAGAGACCCAGTACTTC.

The J gene is TRBJ2-2, the V gene TRBV29-1; tentative D call: TRBD2 (5 bases). V shed 7 bases and J shed 1 base, with 13 bases lying between them. The CDR3 is made up of 14 amino acids. CDR1 is SQVTM and CDR2 is ANQGSEA in the germline V gene. The DNA of the CDR3 is TGCAGCGCTGGAGCTAGCCTGAACACCGGGGAGCTGTTTTTT. This gives the protein CSAGASLNTGELFF.

The V gene is TRBV5-1, the J gene TRBJ2-7, with D tentatively TRBD1 (5 bases). Germline V CDR1 and CDR2: SGHRS, YFSETQ. This CDR3 has 14 amino acids. With 0 bases removed from V and 2 bases from J, the gap between germline ends came to 9 bases. CDR3 protein: CASSLVDSTYEQYF. The CDR3, as DNA: TGCGCCAGCAGCTTGGTCGACAGCACCTACGAGCAGTACTTC.

This clonotype was counted a few times. V and J are TRBV4-2 and TRBJ1-5; the D gene is possibly TRBD1 (6 bases). The CDR3 totals 17 residues. Trimming removed 0 bases from V and 2 bases from J, with 14 bases in between. Germline CDR1 is LGHNA and CDR2 is YNFKEQ. In DNA, the CDR3 is TGTGCCAGCAGCCAAGATCCGGGGGGCGGCGGCAATCAGCCCCAGCATTTT. Its translation is CASSQDPGGGGNQPQHF.

This clonotype was seen at least ten times. This sequence joins TRBV12-3 or TRBV12-4 and TRBJ2-7; D is uncertain. Trimming removed 6 bases at V and 4 bases at J, with 19 bases between. The CDR3 is made up of 15 amino acids. The CDR3 loop reads CASSPPNSLGYEQYF. The CDR3 region has the DNA TGTGCCAGCAGCCCACCCAACAGTTTGGGGTACGAGCAGTACTTC.

At least ten counts were recorded for this clonotype. This chain joins TRBV7-9 and TRBJ1-1; D is perhaps TRBD1 (5 bases). Germline loops: CDR1 SEHNR, CDR2 FQNEAQ (reference sequence). The ends were cut back, 7 bases at V and 4 bases at J, with 16 bases in the middle. The CDR3 has 14 amino acids. As DNA, the CDR3 is TGTGCCAGCACCCTGGCGGGAAGGGGCACTGAAGCTTTCTTT. The encoded protein is CASTLAGRGTEAFF.

Ten or more counts support this clonotype. The chain joins TRBV29-1 to TRBJ2-7; 11 nucleotides agree with TRBD1. The CDR3 extends over 16 amino acids. Looked up from germline, CDR1 is SQVTM and CDR2 is ANQGSEA. Trimming took 0 bases from V and 3 from J; bases not matched to a gene: 7. The CDR3 coding sequence is TGCAGCGTTGAAGATGTGGGGGACAGGGGGAGCTACGAGCAGTACTTC. Amino acids: CSVEDVGDRGSYEQYF.

This sequence joins TRBV4-1 and TRBJ2-2, with no clear D. Trimming removed 2 bases from V and 6 bases from J, with 16 bases in between. Germline V lookup: CDR1 MGHRA, CDR2 YSYEKL. This CDR3 region has 16 residues. The CDR3 DNA sequence: TGCGCCAGCAGCCAAACAGCCGAGGTGATTCCCGGGGAGCTGTTTTTT. This translates into CASSQTAEVIPGELFF.

This chain links TRBV20-1 with TRBJ2-7; perhaps TRBD1 as D (5 bases). The V and J ends lost 0 bases and 4 bases respectively, with 13 bases between them. The CDR3 length is 14 residues. Per germline, CDR1 DFQATT and CDR2 SNEGSKA (reference sequence). The CDR3 spells CSARDSRELYEQYF. The DNA of the CDR3 is TGCAGTGCTAGAGATAGCAGGGAATTATACGAGCAGTACTTC.

This chain connects TRBV7-3 to TRBJ2-1; no clear D gene. Trimming shortened V by 5 bases and J by 2 bases, and 13 bases separated the two germline ends. The CDR3 contains 15 residues. Germline values: CDR1 SGHTA, CDR2 FQGTGA. In DNA, the CDR3 is TGTGCCAGCAGCACAACCGGACCGGCCTACAATGAGCAGTTCTTC. This encodes CASSTTGPAYNEQFF.

This clonotype was seen a handful of times. This rearrangement joins TRBV20-1 to TRBJ2-5; either TRBD1 or TRBD2 may fit D (7 bases each). The CDR3 length is 15 residues. Trimming shortened V by 0 bases and J by 4 bases, and 15 bases separated the two germline ends. Looked up from germline, CDR1 is DFQATT and CDR2 is SNEGSKA (reference sequence). CDR3 in DNA: TGCAGTGCTAGAGATCAGGGGGGGCTTGGAGAGACCCAGTACTTC. Amino acid sequence: CSARDQGGLGETQYF.

In this sample, this clonotype turned up a few times. The V and J genes are TRBV27 and TRBJ1-5; 8 bases are a match to TRBD1. There are 16 residues in the CDR3. Germline V gene sequence: CDR1 MNHEY, CDR2 SMNVEV (reference sequence). V dropped 5 bases and J dropped 2; count of bases not matched to a gene: 8. The CDR3, as DNA: TGTGCCAGCAGTGCGGGACAGGTTGGAGGCAATCAGCCCCAGCATTTT. It specifies CASSAGQVGGNQPQHF.

V and J are TRBV4-1 and TRBJ2-7; D is unresolved. Per germline, CDR1 MGHRA and CDR2 YSYEKL. This CDR3 region has 12 residues. V was pared by 3 bases and J by 8 bases, with 11 bases between. Written as DNA, the CDR3 is TGCGCCAGCAGCCACCCTAGAGCCAAGCAGTACTTC. Translating gives CASSHPRAKQYF.

This clonotype was observed at least ten times. The chain carries TRBV28 and TRBJ2-5; the match to TRBD2 covers 9 bases. The CDR3 is 15 residues long. V lost 4 bases to trimming and J lost 3 bases; unmatched junction nucleotides: 6. Germline assignment: CDR1 MDHEN and CDR2 SYDVKM. In DNA form, the CDR3 reads TGTGCCAGCAGTTCTGCGGGAGGGCTAAAAGAGACCCAGTACTTC. Translated, it gives CASSSAGGLKETQYF.

This clonotype appeared a few times. This chain joins TRBV7-9 and TRBJ2-3; 8 bases fit TRBD2. Looked up from germline, CDR1 is SEHNR and CDR2 is FQNEAQ (reference sequence). The CDR3 is 16 residues long. V lost 5 bases to trimming and J lost 7 bases; unmatched junction nucleotides: 14. CDR3 coding DNA: TGTGCCAGCAGCATCATCAGCGGGAGAAAACCTAATACGCAGTATTTT. It is translated as CASSIISGRKPNTQYF.

This clonotype was counted between two and nine times. V gene TRBV7-8 combines with J gene TRBJ1-1, with D possibly being TRBD1 (6 bases). The germline gives CDR1 SGHVS, CDR2 FQNEAQ. The CDR3 runs to 17 residues. Between the trimmed V and J ends, which lost 4 bases and 0 bases, there was a span of 18 bases. The CDR3 region is CASSSRTAALLNTEAFF. CDR3 DNA: TGTGCCAGCAGCTCCCGGACAGCGGCCCTGCTGAACACTGAAGCTTTCTTT.

The chain combines TRBV28 with TRBJ2-1, with 8 bases identical to TRBD1. The CDR3 spans 15 residues. Germline values: CDR1 MDHEN, CDR2 SYDVKM. Trimming took 4 bases from V and 6 from J; bases not matched to a gene: 8. The CDR3 region is CASSSWTGRSNEQFF. The CDR3 DNA reads as TGTGCCAGCAGTTCCTGGACAGGGCGGAGCAATGAGCAGTTCTTC.

This clonotype was seen at least ten times. V gene TRBV5-1 combines with J gene TRBJ2-1; 8 nucleotides match TRBD2. This CDR3 comprises 14 residues. Looked up from germline, CDR1 is SGHRS and CDR2 is YFSETQ. V lost 5 bases to trimming and J lost 9 bases; unmatched junction nucleotides: 10. CDR3 in DNA: TGCGCCAGCAGGCTACTAGCGGAGCGGGGTGAGCAGTTCTTC. It encodes CASRLLAERGEQFF.

In this sample, this clonotype turned up many times. J is TRBJ2-3 and V is TRBV9; no firm D call. CDR1 and CDR2 (germline): SGDLS, YYNGEE. Trimming took off 3 bases at V and 3 bases at J, with 14 bases between the two ends. The CDR3 covers 15 residues. CDR3 nucleotide sequence: TGTGCCAGCAGCGACGACTCCTCACCAACAGATACGCAGTATTTT. Protein: CASSDDSSPTDTQYF.

Many counts were recorded for this clonotype. The chain joins TRBV7-9 to TRBJ2-3; the D is unclear. CDR1 is SEHNR and CDR2 is FQNEAQ in the germline V gene (reference sequence). This CDR3 comprises 11 residues. Trimming removed 1 base from V and 7 bases from J, with 3 bases in between. Here the CDR3 DNA reads TGTGCCAGCAGCTTAGTATATACGCAGTATTTT. This translates into CASSLVYTQYF.